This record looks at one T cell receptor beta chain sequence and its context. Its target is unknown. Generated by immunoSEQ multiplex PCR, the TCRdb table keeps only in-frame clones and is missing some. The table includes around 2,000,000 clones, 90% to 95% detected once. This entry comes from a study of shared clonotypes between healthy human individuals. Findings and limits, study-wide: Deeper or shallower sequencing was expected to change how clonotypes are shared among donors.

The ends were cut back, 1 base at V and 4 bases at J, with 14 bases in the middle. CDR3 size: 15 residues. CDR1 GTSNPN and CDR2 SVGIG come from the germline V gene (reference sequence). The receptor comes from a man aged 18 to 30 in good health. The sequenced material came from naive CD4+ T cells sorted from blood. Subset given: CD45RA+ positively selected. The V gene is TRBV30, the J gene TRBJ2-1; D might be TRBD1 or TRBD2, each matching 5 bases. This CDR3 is CAWSGGLGLYNEQFF. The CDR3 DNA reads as TGTGCCTGGAGTGGGGGGTTGGGCCTTTACAATGAGCAGTTCTTC.